This paragraph reports one TCR beta chain. The entry originates in a study of OX40 agonist ivuxolimab in advanced cancers. On the study more broadly: Recorded diagnoses for dose-escalation patients were hepatocellular carcinoma, melanoma, renal cell or head and neck cancer. Partial responses, seen in three patients, involved one hepatocellular carcinoma and two cutaneous melanomas.

Sequencing used immunoSEQ multiplex PCR; TCRdb keeps in-frame clones, though not all of them. Of 30,000 to 45,000 clones in the sample, roughly 82% were seen once. This CDR3 comprises 13 residues. Trimming stripped 3 bases from V and 11 bases from J, with 14 bases between. CDR1 and CDR2 from the germline V gene are LNHDA and SQIVND (reference sequence). Cycle 7 day 1, cycle 4 day 1, and baseline were the timepoints at which blood was sampled. Specimen: CD4+ or CD8+ T cells sorted from blood, collected in a trial of the OX40 agonist ivuxolimab. The TCR sequence derives from an adult with an advanced solid tumor such as melanoma, head and neck, liver or kidney cancer. The V and J genes are TRBV19 and TRBJ1-5; TRBD1 might be the D (6 bases). CDR3 sequence: CASSMGDIGAQHF. CDR3 DNA sequence: TGTGCCAGTAGTATGGGGGACATCGGGGCCCAGCATTTT.